This T cell receptor beta chain was profiled in a study of OX40 agonist ivuxolimab in advanced cancers. For the study at large: With ivuxolimab, an agonistic anti-OX40 (CD134) antibody, patients were treated. Patients assigned to dose escalation were diagnosed with hepatocellular carcinoma, melanoma, renal cell or head and neck cancer. The study, taken as a whole, reports: Dosing at 0.1 to 3.0 mg/kg was accompanied by clonal expansion of CD4+ and CD8+ blood T cells by week 6.

This clone came up a few times. Antigen specificity is unknown. Clones were read by immunoSEQ multiplex PCR, and TCRdb kept only the in-frame ones, dropping some. The table includes 21,000 or so clones, about 83% detected once. It was autoimmune disease history or systemic immunosuppression that excluded patients. Looked up from germline, CDR1 is LNHDA and CDR2 is SQIVND (reference sequence). The ends lost 8 bases at V and 4 bases at J; junction bases unmatched: 2. This CDR3 spans 13 amino acids. The chain links TRBV19 to TRBJ1-6, with TRBD1 matching 7 bases. The receptor was isolated from an adult with an advanced solid tumor such as melanoma, head and neck, liver or kidney cancer. This specimen consisted of CD4+ or CD8+ T cells sorted from blood, obtained in a trial of the OX40 agonist ivuxolimab. As DNA, the CDR3 is TGTGCCAGTGCGGGACAGTATAATTCACCCCTCCACTTT. It yields the protein CASAGQYNSPLHF.